This TCR beta chain is drawn from a study of T cells after yellow fever vaccination. Whole-study findings and limits: Repertoires sorted by FACS could include abundant clonotypes that are contaminants from the bulk population. Clonotypes appearing in both CD4 and CD8 compartments existed, and their share was small. In post-booster samples, most primary-vaccination clones reappeared (96% CD4, roughly 88% CD8).

Template-switching 5'RACE yielded the TCR cDNA; a universal primer site and UMIs were added in the process. Using its own MiXCR run on the 5' RACE reads, TCRdb lists one record per CDR3 protein. The data show about 260,000 distinct CDR3 sequences, around 5.3% seen once. This clonotype was observed at least ten times. The target antigen is unknown. The CDR3 has 16 amino acids. V lost 5 bases and J lost 5, with 20 bases in between. Germline V gene data show CDR1 as SGHTA and CDR2 as FQGNSA. The receptor was derived from a young man who received the YFV17D yellow fever vaccine. The sample consisted of CD4+ T cells sorted from PBMCs, taken on the day of the yellow fever booster vaccination. The genes are TRBV7-2 and TRBJ2-3; D is perhaps TRBD1 (5 bases). The CDR3 DNA is TGTGCCAGCAGCCCTGATTTTAGGGGCCTGGAAGATACGCAGTATTTT. This gives the protein CASSPDFRGLEDTQYF.